The 9 T cell receptor beta chains reported below all come from one sample, sequenced in a study of identical twins. Each CDR3 protein gets one entry after TCRdb re-called the 5' RACE reads with MiXCR. The sample has around 570,000 distinct CDR3 sequences, around a tenth seen once. These data are also associated with another study on yellow fever vaccine responses in identical twins.

The sample comprised PBMCs. The receptors originated from a woman aged 18 to 35 in good health.

The chain links TRBV30 to TRBJ1-2; D gene unclear. The CDR3 spans 14 residues. Deletions cut 4 bases from V and 8 bases from J, with 20 bases between. The germline V gene has CDR1 GTSNPN and CDR2 SVGIG (reference sequence). CDR3 coding DNA: TGTGCCTGGAAGACTATCTTCGAGATGGGGGGCTACACCTTC. It is translated as CAWKTIFEMGGYTF. Using reference TRBV30 and TRBJ1-2 for the parts outside the CDR3, the full variable domain is SQTIHQWPATLVQPVGSPLSLECTVEGTSNPNLYWYRQAAGRGLQLLFYSVGIGQISSEVPQNLSASRPQDRQFILSSKKLLLSDSGFYLCAWKTIFEMGGYTFGSGTRLTVV.

V usage is TRBV6-4 and J usage is TRBJ2-1, with TRBD1 as a possible D gene (5 bases). Trimming shortened V by 7 bases and J by 0 bases, and 13 bases separated the two germline ends. Germline V gives CDR1 MRHNA, CDR2 SNTAGT. CDR3 length: 15 residues. In DNA, the CDR3 is TGTGCCAGCACGCGGACACTTCTCTCCTACAATGAGCAGTTCTTC. It is translated as CASTRTLLSYNEQFF.

The chain employs TRBV5-1 and TRBJ2-1; TRBD2 matches at 7 bases. The CDR3 runs to 17 residues. The trim removed 0 bases at V and 5 bases at J, leaving 11 bases unmatched. Germline V gives CDR1 SGHRS, CDR2 YFSETQ. This chain's CDR3 is CASSLGNRASGNNEQFF. DNA of the CDR3: TGCGCCAGCAGCTTGGGCAATAGGGCTAGCGGAAACAATGAGCAGTTCTTC.

The chain is built from TRBV15 and TRBJ1-4, with a possible D match to TRBD1 (6 bases). Trimming took off 0 bases at V and 7 bases at J, with 15 bases between the two ends. The CDR3 is 16 amino acids. Germline V gives CDR1 LNHNV, CDR2 YYDKDF (reference sequence). As DNA, the CDR3 is TGTGCCACCAGCAGAGAGAACTTCGGGGGCGCTGAAAAACTGTTTTTT. Residues: CATSRENFGGAEKLFF.

This clonotype was detected a few times. The V call is TRBV3-1, the J call TRBJ2-1, with 12 positions matching TRBD2. Germline CDR1 and CDR2: LGHDT and YNNKEL (reference sequence). This CDR3 has 16 residues. The trim removed 2 bases at V and 9 bases at J, leaving 8 bases unmatched. CDR3 protein: CASSQRLAGGPFEQFF. The DNA of the CDR3 is TGTGCCAGCAGCCAACGGCTAGCGGGGGGGCCTTTTGAGCAGTTCTTC.

This chain uses TRBV20-1 with TRBJ2-1, with 10 bases that match TRBD1. V shed 2 bases and J 4 bases; nucleotides not matched to a gene: 5. The CDR3 totals 15 residues. The germline gives CDR1 DFQATT, CDR2 SNEGSKA (reference sequence). CDR3 sequence (DNA): TGCAGTGCTAGACAGGACAGGGGGGATTACAATGAGCAGTTCTTC. Translated: CSARQDRGDYNEQFF.

This clonotype occurred many times. The gene calls are TRBV12-3 or TRBV12-4 and TRBJ2-7, with 7 positions matching TRBD1. CDR3 length equals 15 residues. Trimming cost V 7 bases and J 4 bases; bases outside gene matches: 13. The CDR3 sequence is CASTPSDRAGYEQYF. The CDR3 coding sequence is TGTGCCAGCACCCCATCAGACAGGGCTGGGTACGAGCAGTACTTC.

This clonotype has a handful of counts. The rearrangement links TRBV5-1 to TRBJ2-3; no reliable D call. The V end lost 4 bases, the J end lost 4 bases, and 16 bases lay between the germline ends. The germline V gene encodes CDR1 SGHRS and CDR2 YFSETQ. CDR3 length: 15 residues. CDR3 region: CASSQTPNFPDTQYF. DNA of the CDR3: TGCGCCAGCAGCCAGACTCCTAACTTCCCAGATACGCAGTATTTT.

This chain uses TRBV10-3 with TRBJ2-5, with D perhaps assigned TRBD1 or TRBD2 (5 bases each). The CDR3 consists of 13 residues. The V gene lost 10 bases and the J gene lost 5 bases, with 17 bases spanning the gap. The germline V gene has CDR1 ENHRY and CDR2 SYGVKD. CDR3 sequence reads: CATHRDLMETQYF. Written as DNA, the CDR3 is TGTGCCACACACCGGGACCTGATGGAGACCCAGTACTTC.